This T cell receptor (beta chain) was identified in a study of shared clonotypes between healthy human individuals. About the study: Three plates each covered CD4 naive and memory; CD8 naive two, CD8 memory one.

Sequenced by immunoSEQ multiplex PCR; TCRdb stores in-frame clones only, minus some. In the table there are 2 million to 2.5 million clones, 95% of which are singletons. Study-level results: The generation probabilities recorded for non-shared clonotypes fell below those of clonotypes shared by all four donors. Tissue TCR repertoires likely differ from these blood-only repertoires.

Each donor was a Caucasian adult residing in Nashville, Tennessee. This clone has just one count. The antigen remains undetermined. Germline values: CDR1 MNHNY, CDR2 SVGAGI (reference sequence). The CDR3 runs to 14 residues. The junction had 3 bases not matched to a gene; V was cut back by 2 bases and J by 4 bases. The TCR sequence derives from a man aged 18 to 29 in good health. Sequenced sample: naive CD4+ T cells sorted from blood. Stated subset: CD45RA+ positively selected. The V and J genes are TRBV6-6 and TRBJ2-7; 9 bases map to TRBD2. The CDR3 DNA reads TGTGCCAGCAGTTACCAAGCGGGAGGTTACGAGCAGTACTTC. Translation: CASSYQAGGYEQYF.